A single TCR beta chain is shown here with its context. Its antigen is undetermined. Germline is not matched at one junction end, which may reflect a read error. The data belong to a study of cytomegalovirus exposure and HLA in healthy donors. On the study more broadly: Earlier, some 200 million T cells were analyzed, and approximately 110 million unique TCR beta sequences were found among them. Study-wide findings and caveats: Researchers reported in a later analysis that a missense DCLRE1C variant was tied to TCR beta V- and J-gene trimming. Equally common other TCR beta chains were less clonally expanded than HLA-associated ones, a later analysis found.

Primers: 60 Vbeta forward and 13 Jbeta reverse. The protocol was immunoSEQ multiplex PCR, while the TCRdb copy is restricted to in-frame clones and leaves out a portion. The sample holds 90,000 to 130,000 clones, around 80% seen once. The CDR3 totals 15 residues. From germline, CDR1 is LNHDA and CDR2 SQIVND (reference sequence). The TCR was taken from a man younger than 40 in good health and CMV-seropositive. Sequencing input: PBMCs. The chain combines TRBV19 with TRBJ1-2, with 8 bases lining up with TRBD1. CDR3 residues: CASSTGTGPNYGYPF. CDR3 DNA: TGTGCCAGTAGCACCGGGACAGGTCCTAACTATGGCTACCCCTTC.